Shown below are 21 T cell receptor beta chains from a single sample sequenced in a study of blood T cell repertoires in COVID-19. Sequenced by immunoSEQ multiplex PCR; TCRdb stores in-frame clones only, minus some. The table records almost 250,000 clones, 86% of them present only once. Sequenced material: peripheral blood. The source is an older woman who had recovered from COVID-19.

The CDR3 bases are TGTGCCAGCAGCACGACCATAGCGGGGGGCTTCTACGAGCAGTACTTC. This sequence encodes CASSTTIAGGFYEQYF. The J gene is TRBJ2-7, the V gene TRBV7-2; 10 bases fit TRBD2. The CDR3 length is 16 residues. The germline V gene encodes CDR1 SGHTA and CDR2 FQGNSA. Unmatched junction bases numbered 10, after V lost 5 bases and J lost 3 bases.

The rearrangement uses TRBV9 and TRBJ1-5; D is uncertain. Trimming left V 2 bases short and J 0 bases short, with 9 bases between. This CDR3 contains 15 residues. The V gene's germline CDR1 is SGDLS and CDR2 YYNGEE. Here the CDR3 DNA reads TGTGCCAGCAGCGTGAGCGGGAGTAGCAATCAGCCCCAGCATTTT. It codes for CASSVSGSSNQPQHF.

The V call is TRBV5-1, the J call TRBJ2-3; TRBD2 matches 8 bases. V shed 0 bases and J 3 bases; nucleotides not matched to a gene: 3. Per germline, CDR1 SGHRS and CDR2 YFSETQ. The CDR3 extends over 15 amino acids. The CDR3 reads CASSLDPGGTDTQYF. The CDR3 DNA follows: TGCGCCAGCAGCTTGGACCCGGGGGGGACAGATACGCAGTATTTT. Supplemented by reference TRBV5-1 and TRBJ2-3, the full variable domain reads KAGVTQTPRYLIKTRGQQVTLSCSPISGHRSVSWYQQTPGQGLQFLFEYFSETQRNKGNFPGRFSGRQFSNSRSEMNVSTLELGDSALYLCASSLDPGGTDTQYFGPGTRLTVL.

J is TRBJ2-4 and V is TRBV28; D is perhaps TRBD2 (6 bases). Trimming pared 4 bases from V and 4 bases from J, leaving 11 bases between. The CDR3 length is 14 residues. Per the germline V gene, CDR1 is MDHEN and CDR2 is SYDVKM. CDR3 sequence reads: CASSSPGLKNIQYF. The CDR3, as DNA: TGTGCCAGCAGTTCTCCGGGACTTAAAAACATTCAGTACTTC.

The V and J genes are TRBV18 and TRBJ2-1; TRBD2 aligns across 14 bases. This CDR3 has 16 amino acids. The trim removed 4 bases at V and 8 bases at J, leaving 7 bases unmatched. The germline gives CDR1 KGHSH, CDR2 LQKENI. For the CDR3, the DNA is TGTGCCAGCTCACTCGGGACTAGCGGGGGAAGCGATGAGCAGTTCTTC. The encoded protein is CASSLGTSGGSDEQFF.

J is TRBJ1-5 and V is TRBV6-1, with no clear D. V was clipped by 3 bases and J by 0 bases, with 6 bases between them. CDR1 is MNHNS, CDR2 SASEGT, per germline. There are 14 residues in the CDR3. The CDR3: CASSERYSNQPQHF. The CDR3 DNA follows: TGTGCCAGCAGTGAGAGATATAGCAATCAGCCCCAGCATTTT.

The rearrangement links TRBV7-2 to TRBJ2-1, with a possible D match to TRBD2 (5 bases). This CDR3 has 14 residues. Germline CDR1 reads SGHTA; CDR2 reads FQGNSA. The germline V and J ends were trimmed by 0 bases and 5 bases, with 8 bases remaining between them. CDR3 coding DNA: TGTGCCAGCAGCTTAGCTGGACTGAACAATGAGCAGTTCTTC. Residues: CASSLAGLNNEQFF.

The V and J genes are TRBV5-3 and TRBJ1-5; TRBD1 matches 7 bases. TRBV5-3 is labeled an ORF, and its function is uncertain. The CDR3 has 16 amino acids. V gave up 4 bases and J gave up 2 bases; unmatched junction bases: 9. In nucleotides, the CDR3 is TGTGCCAGAAGCAATAACCTTGACAGGGGCAATCAGCCCCAGCATTTT. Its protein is CARSNNLDRGNQPQHF.

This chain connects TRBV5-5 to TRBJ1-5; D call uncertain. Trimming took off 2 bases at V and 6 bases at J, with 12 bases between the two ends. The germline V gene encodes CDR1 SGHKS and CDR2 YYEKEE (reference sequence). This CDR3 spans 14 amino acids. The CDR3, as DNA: TGTGCCAGCAGCTTATTGTCGGAGGCTCAGCCCCAGCATTTT. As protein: CASSLLSEAQPQHF.

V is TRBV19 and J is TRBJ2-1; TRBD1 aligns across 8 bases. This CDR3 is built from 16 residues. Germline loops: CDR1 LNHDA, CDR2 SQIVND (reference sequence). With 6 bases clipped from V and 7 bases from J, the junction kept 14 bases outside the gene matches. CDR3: CASRKGPGGSLNEQFF. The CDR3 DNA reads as TGTGCCAGTAGGAAGGGGCCAGGGGGCAGTTTAAATGAGCAGTTCTTC.

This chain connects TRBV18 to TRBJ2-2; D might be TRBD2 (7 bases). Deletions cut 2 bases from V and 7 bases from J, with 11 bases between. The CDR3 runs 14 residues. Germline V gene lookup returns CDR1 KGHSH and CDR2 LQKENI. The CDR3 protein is CASSPAGAGGELFF. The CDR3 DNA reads TGTGCCAGCTCACCAGCGGGGGCCGGCGGGGAGCTGTTTTTT.

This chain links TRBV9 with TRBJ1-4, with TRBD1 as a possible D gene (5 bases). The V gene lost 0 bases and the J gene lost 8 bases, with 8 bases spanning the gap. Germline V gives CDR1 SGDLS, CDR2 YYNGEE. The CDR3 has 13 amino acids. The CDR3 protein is CASSVEGREKLFF. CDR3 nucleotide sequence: TGTGCCAGCAGCGTAGAGGGGCGAGAAAAACTGTTTTTT.

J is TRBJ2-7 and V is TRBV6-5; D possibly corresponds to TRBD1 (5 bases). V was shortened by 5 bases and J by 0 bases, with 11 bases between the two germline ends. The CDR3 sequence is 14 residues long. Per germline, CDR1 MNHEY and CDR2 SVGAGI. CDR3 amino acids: CASSRRGLSYEQYF. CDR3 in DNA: TGTGCCAGCAGTCGTAGGGGCCTCTCCTACGAGCAGTACTTC.

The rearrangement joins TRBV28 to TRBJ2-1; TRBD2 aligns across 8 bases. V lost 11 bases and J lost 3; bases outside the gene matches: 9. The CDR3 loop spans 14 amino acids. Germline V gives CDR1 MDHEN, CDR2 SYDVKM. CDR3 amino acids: CAGRGSGVYNEQFF. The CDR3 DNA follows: TGTGCCGGTCGGGGTAGCGGGGTCTACAATGAGCAGTTCTTC.

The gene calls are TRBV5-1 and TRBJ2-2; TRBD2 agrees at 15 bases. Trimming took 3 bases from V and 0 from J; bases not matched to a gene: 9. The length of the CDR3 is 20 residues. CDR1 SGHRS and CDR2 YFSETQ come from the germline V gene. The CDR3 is CASSSSGLAGGDANTGELFF. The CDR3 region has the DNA TGCGCCAGCAGCTCCTCGGGACTAGCGGGGGGCGATGCGAACACCGGGGAGCTGTTTTTT.

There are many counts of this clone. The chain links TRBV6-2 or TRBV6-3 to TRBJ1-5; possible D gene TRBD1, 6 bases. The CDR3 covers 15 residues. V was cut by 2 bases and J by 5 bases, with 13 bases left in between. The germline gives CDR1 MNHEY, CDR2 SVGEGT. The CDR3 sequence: CASSYNRVVDQPQHF. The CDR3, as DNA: TGTGCCAGCAGTTACAACAGGGTAGTCGATCAGCCCCAGCATTTT.

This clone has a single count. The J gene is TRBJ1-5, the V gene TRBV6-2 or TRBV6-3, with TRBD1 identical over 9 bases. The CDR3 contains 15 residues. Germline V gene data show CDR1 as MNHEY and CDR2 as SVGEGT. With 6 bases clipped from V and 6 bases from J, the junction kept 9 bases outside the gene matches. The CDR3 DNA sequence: TGTGCCAGCAGCCCGGGACAGGGTAGGGCTCAGCCCCAGCATTTT. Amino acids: CASSPGQGRAQPQHF.

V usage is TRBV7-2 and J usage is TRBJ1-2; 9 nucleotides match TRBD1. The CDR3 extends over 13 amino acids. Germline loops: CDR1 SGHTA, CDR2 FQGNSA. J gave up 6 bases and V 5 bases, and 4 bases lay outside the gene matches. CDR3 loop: CASSPGQGDGYTF. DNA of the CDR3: TGTGCCAGCAGCCCGGGACAGGGTGATGGCTACACCTTC. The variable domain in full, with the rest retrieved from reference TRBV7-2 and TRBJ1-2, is GAGVSQSPSNKVTEKGKDVELRCDPISGHTALYWYRQSLGQGLEFLIYFQGNSAPDKSGLPSDRFSAERTGGSVSTLTIQRTQQEDSAVYLCASSPGQGDGYTFGSGTRLTVV.

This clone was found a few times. The CDR3 sequence: CASSMFGSYEKLFF. The DNA for the CDR3 is TGTGCCAGTAGTATGTTCGGGAGTTATGAAAAACTGTTTTTT. V and J are TRBV19 and TRBJ1-4, with D unclear. The CDR3 is 14 residues long. Germline assignment: CDR1 LNHDA and CDR2 SQIVND (reference sequence). Between the trimmed V and J ends, which lost 3 bases and 6 bases, there was a span of 11 bases.

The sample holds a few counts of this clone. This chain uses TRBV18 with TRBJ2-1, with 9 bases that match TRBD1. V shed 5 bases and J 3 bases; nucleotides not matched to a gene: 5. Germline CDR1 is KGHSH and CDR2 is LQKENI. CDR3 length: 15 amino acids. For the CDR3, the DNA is TGTGCCAGCTCAACCGGGACAGGGAACTACAATGAGCAGTTCTTC. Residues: CASSTGTGNYNEQFF.

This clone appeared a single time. The CDR3: CASGSPRWTKNIQYF. CDR3 sequence (DNA): TGTGCTAGTGGTTCCCCCAGGTGGACCAAAAACATTCAGTACTTC. V usage is TRBV12-5 and J usage is TRBJ2-4; D is unresolved. The V gene lost 4 bases and the J gene lost 2 bases, with 12 bases spanning the gap. This CDR3 spans 15 amino acids. Germline values: CDR1 LGHNT, CDR2 FRNRAP.